Listed below are T cell receptor beta chains from one sample, sequenced in a study of post-analysis software for immune sequencing data. TCRdb called the PCR reads again in MiXCR, with one record for every CDR3 protein. This table holds hundreds of thousands of distinct CDR3 sequences, 30% found once. Sequenced material: blood. The receptors were sampled from a girl under 18 with multiple sclerosis. The CDR3 runs from the conserved cysteine through the conserved F or W. The D gene is left open where the match is weak. Clone size is stated in some rows and not others, as once, few, many or a class when expanded.

abundance,d_gene,j_gene,v_gene,CDR3aa,CDR3nt
-,TRBD2,TRBJ2-7,TRBV5-1,CASSLNLAGSFHEQYF,TGCGCCAGCAGTCTAAACCTAGCGGGAAGCTTCCACGAGCAGTACTTC
few,-,TRBJ2-7,TRBV6-6,CATGGFDEQYF,TGTGCCACCGGAGGGTTCGACGAGCAGTACTTC
-,-,TRBJ1-4,TRBV27,CASSDSYIRTKGEKLFF,TGTGCCAGCAGTGACTCCTATATCCGGACCAAGGGTGAAAAACTGTTTTTT
few,-,TRBJ2-5,TRBV11-2,CASSLDRGVQETQYF,TGTGCCAGCAGCTTAGATCGTGGAGTTCAGGAGACCCAGTACTTC
few,TRBD2,TRBJ2-3,TRBV6-6,CASSKSGGATTDTQYF,TGTGCCAGCAGTAAAAGCGGGGGGGCTACCACAGATACGCAGTATTTT
-,TRBD1,TRBJ2-2,TRBV29-1,CSAKPTGRTGELFF,TGCAGCGCCAAACCGACAGGGCGCACCGGGGAGCTGTTTTTT
-,-,TRBJ2-5,TRBV20-1,CSARVAGTDQETQYF,TGCAGTGCTAGAGTGGCTGGTACAGACCAAGAGACCCAGTACTTC
few,-,TRBJ1-6,TRBV5-1,CASSLVQGRGNSPLHF,TGCGCCAGCAGCTTGGTCCAGGGGAGAGGTAATTCACCCCTCCACTTT
-,-,TRBJ2-6,TRBV4-3,CASSQEAGAAGANVLTF,TGCGCCAGCAGCCAAGAGGCAGGGGCGGCTGGGGCCAACGTCCTGACTTTC
-,-,TRBJ1-1,TRBV6-4,CASSEQVNTEAFF,TGTGCCAGCAGTGAACAGGTGAACACTGAAGCTTTCTTT
few,-,TRBJ1-1,TRBV11-2,CASSFSRAGTEAFF,TGTGCCAGCAGCTTCTCGAGGGCGGGCACTGAAGCTTTCTTT
-,TRBD1,TRBJ1-1,TRBV6-6,CASSYSTGAIQNTEAFF,TGTGCCAGCAGTTACTCGACAGGGGCAATTCAAAACACTGAAGCTTTCTTT
few,TRBD2,TRBJ2-3,TRBV5-1,CASSLAPSGQGDTQYF,TGCGCCAGCAGCTTGGCCCCTAGCGGCCAAGGAGATACGCAGTATTTT
-,-,TRBJ1-2,TRBV21-1,CASSLKGGRSIVYTF,TGTGCCAGCAGTCTGAAAGGGGGCAGAAGTATTGTCTACACCTTC
few,TRBD2,TRBJ2-4,TRBV20-1,CSAGRTSGGVNIQYF,TGCAGTGCGGGGAGGACTAGCGGGGGGGTAAACATTCAGTACTTC
-,TRBD1,TRBJ1-6,TRBV29-1,CSVASGTGNNSPLHF,TGCAGCGTAGCCTCTGGGACAGGGAATAATTCACCCCTCCACTTT
few,-,TRBJ2-6,TRBV28,CASSPGASGANVLTF,TGTGCCAGCAGTCCAGGAGCGTCTGGGGCCAACGTCCTGACTTTC
-,-,TRBJ2-1,TRBV9,CASSPKELGRSYNEQFF,TGTGCCAGCAGTCCTAAGGAGCTAGGACGATCCTACAATGAGCAGTTCTTC
-,-,TRBJ2-7,TRBV5-1,CASSLGDFLDVPRSYEQYF,TGCGCCAGCAGCCTGGGGGACTTTCTAGATGTACCTCGTTCCTACGAGCAGTACTTC
few,TRBD1,TRBJ2-7,TRBV20-1,CSARPQGDYEQYF,TGCAGTGCTAGACCCCAGGGGGACTACGAGCAGTACTTC
-,TRBD2,TRBJ2-3,TRBV10-3,CAISEAGVGTDTQYF,TGTGCCATCAGTGAGGCGGGGGTGGGCACAGATACGCAGTATTTT
few,TRBD2,TRBJ2-7,TRBV4-3,CASSQGTSAAYEQYF,TGCGCCAGCAGCCAAGGTACTAGCGCAGCCTACGAGCAGTACTTC
few,TRBD1,TRBJ2-1,TRBV7-9,CASSDPGTAADNEQFF,TGTGCCAGCAGCGACCCCGGGACAGCTGCCGACAATGAGCAGTTCTTC
-,-,TRBJ2-7,TRBV28,CASSFSPGYYEQYF,TGTGCCAGCAGTTTTAGTCCTGGATACTACGAGCAGTACTTC
-,-,TRBJ1-1,TRBV4-1,CASSQEKRTEAFF,TGCGCCAGCAGCCAAGAGAAGCGAACTGAAGCTTTCTTT
-,-,TRBJ1-5,TRBV19,CASSPHIDSNQPQHF,TGTGCCAGTAGTCCCCACATCGATAGCAATCAGCCCCAGCATTTT
-,-,TRBJ2-1,TRBV4-1,CASRQARGASNEQFF,TGCGCCAGCAGACAAGCGAGGGGAGCCTCCAATGAGCAGTTCTTC
-,TRBD2,TRBJ2-1,TRBV28,CASSTRTSGRVNNEQFF,TGTGCCAGCAGTACCAGGACTAGCGGGAGGGTTAACAATGAGCAGTTCTTC
-,TRBD2,TRBJ2-5,TRBV6-4,CASSEKTGTIATQYF,TGTGCCAGCAGTGAAAAAACCGGGACTATCGCCACCCAGTACTTC
few,-,TRBJ2-5,TRBV7-6,CASSLSPSETQYF,TGTGCCAGCAGCTTAAGCCCTTCGGAGACCCAGTACTTC
-,-,TRBJ2-1,TRBV20-1,CSARSYGGDNEQFF,TGCAGTGCTAGATCGTACGGGGGCGACAATGAGCAGTTCTTC
-,-,TRBJ2-7,TRBV3-1,CASSQGSMGEQYF,TGTGCCAGCAGCCAAGGGTCTATGGGCGAGCAGTACTTC
few,-,TRBJ2-5,TRBV28,CASSHPADRETQYF,TGTGCCAGCAGTCACCCGGCGGACCGAGAGACCCAGTACTTC
-,TRBD1,TRBJ2-3,TRBV4-3,CASSRTGGFRYF,TGCGCCAGCAGCCGTACAGGGGGATTTCGGTATTTT
-,TRBD2,TRBJ2-1,TRBV12-3/TRBV12-4,CASRTWEREGEQFF,TGTGCCAGCAGGACTTGGGAGCGGGAGGGTGAGCAGTTCTTC
-,-,TRBJ2-3,TRBV7-2,CASTRVGGITDTQYF,TGTGCCAGCACCCGGGTGGGCGGGATCACAGATACGCAGTATTTT
-,-,TRBJ2-2,TRBV29-1,CSGYFVVGTGELFF,TGCAGCGGTTATTTCGTGGTTGGCACCGGGGAGCTGTTTTTT
few,-,TRBJ2-1,TRBV7-2,CASSFKLAAEQFF,TGTGCCAGCAGCTTTAAACTAGCAGCTGAGCAGTTCTTC
-,-,TRBJ2-6,TRBV24-1,CATSDPRRGANVLTF,TGTGCCACCAGTGATCCTCGCAGGGGGGCCAACGTCCTGACTTTC